The 16 T cell receptor beta chains presented below share a single source sample, sequenced in a study of T cell repertoires in cytomegalovirus infection. No antigen has been assigned to these receptors. Using its own MiXCR run on the reads, TCRdb lists one record per CDR3 protein. Of roughly 800,000 distinct CDR3 sequences listed, roughly 28% are singletons. Sequences were derived from cultured CD8+ T cells from PBMCs, sampled from culture after CMV antigen stimulation. Source of these receptors: a human donor in good health (CMV status not recorded). Some clones in this sample may be carry-over from other donors' samples.

This clonotype has a count of ten or more. The chain recombines TRBV12-3 or TRBV12-4 with TRBJ2-7; no reliable D call. The CDR3 runs 13 residues. DNA for the CDR3: TGTGCCAGCAGCTTAGGCGGATCCTACGAGCAGTACGTC. Translating gives CASSLGGSYEQYV.

The sample holds many counts of this clonotype. The chain is built from TRBV7-2 and TRBJ1-2; TRBD1 agrees at 7 bases. Germline values: CDR1 SGHTA, CDR2 FQGNSA. Germline trimming cut 7 bases from V and 3 bases from J; bases unmatched to any gene: 8. This CDR3 contains 14 residues. CDR3 protein: CASTPRTGHYGYTF. CDR3 in DNA: TGTGCCAGCACCCCTCGGACAGGACACTATGGCTACACCTTC. Using reference TRBV7-2 and TRBJ1-2 for the parts outside the CDR3, the full variable domain is GAGVSQSPSNKVTEKGKDVELRCDPISGHTALYWYRQSLGQGLEFLIYFQGNSAPDKSGLPSDRFSAERTGGSVSTLTIQRTQQEDSAVYLCASTPRTGHYGYTFGSGTRLTVV.

This clonotype was recorded a few times. V is TRBV19 and J is TRBJ1-1, with 9 nucleotides matching TRBD1. CDR1 is LNHDA, CDR2 SQIVND, per germline (reference sequence). Trimming removed 6 bases from V and 4 bases from J; junction bases left unmatched: 6. The CDR3 runs to 14 residues. The CDR3 bases are TGTGCCAGTAGCCAGACAGGGGGAGGCACTGAAGCTTTCTTT. It encodes CASSQTGGGTEAFF.

The V gene is TRBV27, the J gene TRBJ1-2; possibly TRBD1 for D (5 bases). The CDR3 is 14 residues long. Trimming left V 6 bases short and J 4 bases short, with 15 bases between. Germline lookup yields CDR1 MNHEY and CDR2 SMNVEV (reference sequence). The CDR3 is CASSPRGGTYGYTF. For the CDR3, the DNA is TGTGCCAGCAGCCCTCGCGGGGGGACCTATGGCTACACCTTC.

This clonotype turned up a few times. The chain employs TRBV27 and TRBJ2-1; 11 bases are a match to TRBD2. This CDR3 has 15 residues. J lost 8 bases, V lost 2 bases, and 5 bases had no gene match. Germline values: CDR1 MNHEY, CDR2 SMNVEV (reference sequence). The chain's CDR3 is CASSLIAGGPYEQFF. DNA of the CDR3: TGTGCCAGCAGTTTAATAGCGGGGGGGCCCTATGAGCAGTTCTTC.

V gene TRBV2 combines with J gene TRBJ2-1, with D perhaps assigned TRBD1 or TRBD2 (5 bases each). Trimming shortened V by 11 bases and J by 8 bases, and 25 bases separated the two germline ends. The CDR3 length is 15 residues. The V gene's germline CDR1 is SNHLY and CDR2 FYNNEI. The CDR3 region has the DNA TGTGCCGCCCACCCCGGAGGCCTCTTGGGGGATGAGCAGTTCTTC. This translates into CAAHPGGLLGDEQFF.

The chain links TRBV20-1 to TRBJ2-3, with D uncertain. Between the trimmed V and J ends, which lost 6 bases and 5 bases, there was a span of 18 bases. The CDR3 has 14 amino acids. From germline, CDR1 is DFQATT and CDR2 SNEGSKA (reference sequence). The CDR3 is CSAPPYDHGDTQYF. CDR3 DNA: TGCAGTGCCCCCCCCTACGACCACGGAGATACGCAGTATTTT.

The gene calls are TRBV11-3 and TRBJ2-3, with D unclear. The J call could be wrong; TRBJ1-5 is a better fit for the DNA end. Germline CDR1 reads SGHNT; CDR2 reads YENEEA. CDR3 length equals 15 residues. This chain's CDR3 is CASSHGRFFTDTQHF. The DNA of the CDR3 is TGTGCCAGCAGCCACGGACGGTTTTTCACAGATACGCAGCATTTT.

The chain uses TRBV6-2 or TRBV6-3 and TRBJ2-5, with a tentative D call TRBD2 (5 bases). This CDR3 region has 12 residues. V was trimmed by 6 bases and J by 5 bases, leaving 10 bases between them. The germline gives CDR1 MNHEY, CDR2 SVGEGT. The CDR3 DNA is TGTGCCAGCAGACGAACTAGGGAGACCCAGTACTTC. Residues: CASRRTRETQYF.

The rearrangement uses TRBV7-9 and TRBJ1-2; 10 nucleotides align to TRBD1. Trimming at V came to 4 bases and at J to 7 bases, leaving 15 bases not matched to a gene. The V gene's germline CDR1 is SEHNR and CDR2 FQNEAQ (reference sequence). CDR3 length: 17 amino acids. The CDR3 DNA sequence: TGTGCCAGCAGCTCTCGACAGGGGGCCCTATCTTTGTTTGGCTACACCTTC. It encodes CASSSRQGALSLFGYTF.

This clonotype came up many times. The rearrangement links TRBV7-8 to TRBJ2-2, with 7 bases fitting TRBD2. V dropped 6 bases and J dropped 4; count of bases not matched to a gene: 5. The CDR3 loop spans 14 amino acids. Germline-derived CDR1 and CDR2 are SGHVS and FQNEAQ. The CDR3 reads CASSGRGGTGELFF. In nucleotides, the CDR3 is TGTGCCAGCAGTGGGAGGGGAGGCACCGGGGAGCTGTTTTTT.

The sample holds a few counts of this clonotype. The rearrangement uses TRBV2 and TRBJ1-1; D unclear. The CDR3 sequence is 15 residues long. With 2 bases removed from V and 0 bases from J, the gap between germline ends came to 10 bases. Germline V gene lookup returns CDR1 SNHLY and CDR2 FYNNEI. CDR3 DNA: TGTGCCAGCAGTGAATGGCCCAGTCTGAACACTGAAGCTTTCTTT. Its protein product is CASSEWPSLNTEAFF. Supplemented by reference TRBV2 and TRBJ1-1, the full variable domain reads EPEVTQTPSHQVTQMGQEVILRCVPISNHLYFYWYRQILGQKVEFLVSFYNNEISEKSEIFDDQFSVERPDGSNFTLKIRSTKLEDSAMYFCASSEWPSLNTEAFFGQGTRLTVV.

This sequence joins TRBV7-8 and TRBJ2-1; 8 positions match TRBD1. Germline V lookup: CDR1 SGHVS, CDR2 FQNEAQ. The CDR3 consists of 16 residues. V lost 4 bases and J lost 4; bases outside the gene matches: 9. CDR3 bases: TGTGCCAGCAGCTGGACCGGGACAGGCGCATACAATGAGCAGTTCTTC. Its protein product is CASSWTGTGAYNEQFF. The full variable domain, completed using reference TRBV7-8 and TRBJ2-1, is GAGVSQSPRYKVAKRGQDVALRCDPISGHVSLFWYQQALGQGPEFLTYFQNEAQLDKSGLPSDRFFAERPEGSVSTLKIQRTQQEDSAVYLCASSWTGTGAYNEQFFGPGTRLTVL.

Many counts were recorded for this clonotype. The chain links TRBV4-1 to TRBJ1-2; D may be TRBD1 (6 bases). Trimming removed 0 bases at V and 4 bases at J, with 12 bases between. Germline lookup yields CDR1 MGHRA and CDR2 YSYEKL. The CDR3 runs to 15 residues. The CDR3 reads CASSQEAGVTYGYTF. The CDR3 DNA follows: TGCGCCAGCAGCCAAGAGGCAGGGGTTACCTATGGCTACACCTTC.

This clonotype came up a few times. The chain carries TRBV28 and TRBJ2-7; 9 bases are a match to TRBD1. With 5 bases clipped from V and 3 bases from J, the junction kept 5 bases outside the gene matches. This CDR3 region has 14 residues. CDR1 MDHEN and CDR2 SYDVKM come from the germline V gene. CDR3 bases: TGTGCCAGCAGTCACGGACAGGGGATCTACGAGCAGTACGTC. Its translation: CASSHGQGIYEQYV.

This chain uses TRBV6-1 with TRBJ2-3; D ambiguous. Germline CDR1 and CDR2: MNHNS and SASEGT. Deletions cut 1 base from V and 2 bases from J, with 7 bases between. The CDR3 runs 14 residues. CDR3 residues: CASSEDSDTDTQYF. CDR3 DNA sequence: TGTGCCAGCAGTGAAGACAGCGACACAGATACGCAGTATTTT.